Listed below are T cell receptor beta chains from one sample, sequenced in a study of cytotoxic CD8 clonotypes in ibrutinib-treated CLL. Clones were sequenced by immunoSEQ multiplex PCR, and TCRdb holds only the in-frame ones, with some missing. The repertoire holds 50,000 to 70,000 clones, about 54% seen once, with under 30% in the top ten. The sequencing used PBMCs, collected at disease progression, from a patient treated with ibrutinib. The receptors stem from a human donor with chronic lymphocytic leukemia. CDR3s include the opening cysteine and the closing phenylalanine or tryptophan. Fields, in order: J gene, D gene, V gene, clone size, CDR3 DNA, CDR3 protein. A D gene is named only where the DNA matches it firmly. The size field is filled for only some rows; it gives once, few, many or a size class.

J gene: TRBJ2-5
D gene: TRBD2
V gene: TRBV5-6
clone size: NA
CDR3 DNA: TGTGCCAGCAGCTTTAGCGGGAAAGAAGAGACCCAGTACTTC
CDR3 protein: CASSFSGKEETQYF

J gene: TRBJ2-7
D gene: TRBD1
V gene: TRBV7-8
clone size: NA
CDR3 DNA: TGTGCCAGCAGCATACGGGACAGGGTTTACTACGAGCAGTACTTC
CDR3 protein: CASSIRDRVYYEQYF

J gene: TRBJ2-6
D gene: NA
V gene: TRBV4-3
clone size: NA
CDR3 DNA: TGCGCCAGCAAGCAGACGGATTCTGGGGCCAACGTCCTGACTTTC
CDR3 protein: CASKQTDSGANVLTF

J gene: TRBJ2-7
D gene: TRBD2
V gene: TRBV7-6
clone size: NA
CDR3 DNA: TGTGCCAGCAGTCTAGCGGGTCTATCCGAGCAGTACTTC
CDR3 protein: CASSLAGLSEQYF

J gene: TRBJ2-7
D gene: NA
V gene: TRBV5-1
clone size: NA
CDR3 DNA: TGCGCCAGCAGCTGGGGAGGATGGTACTTC
CDR3 protein: CASSWGGWYF

J gene: TRBJ2-3
D gene: NA
V gene: TRBV5-1
clone size: once
CDR3 DNA: TGCGCCAGCTCCCATCTCGTCCACACAGATACGCAGTATTTT
CDR3 protein: CASSHLVHTDTQYF

J gene: TRBJ2-7
D gene: TRBD1
V gene: TRBV10-3
clone size: NA
CDR3 DNA: TGTGCCATCAGTGATGCGACAGGGTCCTACGAGCAGTACTTC
CDR3 protein: CAISDATGSYEQYF

J gene: TRBJ2-7
D gene: TRBD1
V gene: TRBV28
clone size: NA
CDR3 DNA: TGTGCCAGCAGTTTATGGGGGACAGGGGACATGTCCTACGAGCAGTACTTC
CDR3 protein: CASSLWGTGDMSYEQYF

J gene: TRBJ1-5
D gene: NA
V gene: TRBV28
clone size: few
CDR3 DNA: TGTGCCAGCAGAAGCGAACAGAATCAGCCCCAGCATTTT
CDR3 protein: CASRSEQNQPQHF

J gene: TRBJ1-2
D gene: TRBD1
V gene: TRBV28
clone size: few
CDR3 DNA: TGTGCCATTTCGACAGGGGGGTATAACTATGGCTACACCTTC
CDR3 protein: CAISTGGYNYGYTF

J gene: TRBJ1-2
D gene: NA
V gene: TRBV18
clone size: few
CDR3 DNA: TGTGCCAGCTCACCGGGACGTACCGCTAACTATGGCTACACCTTC
CDR3 protein: CASSPGRTANYGYTF

J gene: TRBJ1-1
D gene: NA
V gene: TRBV6-5
clone size: NA
CDR3 DNA: TGTGCCAGCACATCCCAGGGGCTGAACACTGAAGCTTTCTTT
CDR3 protein: CASTSQGLNTEAFF

J gene: TRBJ2-2
D gene: NA
V gene: TRBV2
clone size: NA
CDR3 DNA: TGTGCCAGCAGTGATTTCCTTACCACCCCCACCGGGGAGCTGTTTTTT
CDR3 protein: CASSDFLTTPTGELFF

J gene: TRBJ1-1
D gene: NA
V gene: TRBV6-5
clone size: NA
CDR3 DNA: TGTGCCAGCAGGTTCGGTCATAACACTGAAGCTTTCTTT
CDR3 protein: CASRFGHNTEAFF

J gene: TRBJ1-1
D gene: TRBD1
V gene: TRBV7-2
clone size: NA
CDR3 DNA: TGTGCCAGCAGCGGAGTACAGGGGGCGGCATTGACTGAAGCTTTCTTT
CDR3 protein: CASSGVQGAALTEAFF

J gene: TRBJ1-1
D gene: NA
V gene: TRBV6-5
clone size: NA
CDR3 DNA: TGTGCCAGCACCTACTATGGTCGGGGAGACACTGAAGCTTTCTTT
CDR3 protein: CASTYYGRGDTEAFF

J gene: TRBJ2-2
D gene: NA
V gene: TRBV13
clone size: NA
CDR3 DNA: TGTGCCAGCAGCTTTGGAGGCACCGGGGAGCTGTTTTTT
CDR3 protein: CASSFGGTGELFF

J gene: TRBJ1-5
D gene: NA
V gene: TRBV6-5
clone size: NA
CDR3 DNA: TGTGCCAGCAGGATGGGGGGACTCAATCAGCCCCAGCATTTT
CDR3 protein: CASRMGGLNQPQHF

J gene: TRBJ1-1
D gene: NA
V gene: TRBV30
clone size: once
CDR3 DNA: TGTGCCTGGAGTGTACCACAGGGAAAGAGCACTGAAGCTTTCTTT
CDR3 protein: CAWSVPQGKSTEAFF

J gene: TRBJ2-7
D gene: TRBD1
V gene: TRBV18
clone size: NA
CDR3 DNA: TGTGCCAGCTCACCGGGGACAGGGGGGTCGGGCGAGCAGTACTTC
CDR3 protein: CASSPGTGGSGEQYF

J gene: TRBJ1-2
D gene: NA
V gene: TRBV2
clone size: few
CDR3 DNA: TGTGCCAGCAGTGAAACGGACTATGGCTACACCTTC
CDR3 protein: CASSETDYGYTF

J gene: TRBJ1-1
D gene: NA
V gene: TRBV7-3
clone size: few
CDR3 DNA: TGTGCCAGCAGCTTAACCGGAGGGGTAGGCACTGAAGCTTTCTTT
CDR3 protein: CASSLTGGVGTEAFF

J gene: TRBJ2-7
D gene: NA
V gene: TRBV12-5
clone size: large
CDR3 DNA: TGTGCTAGTGGTTCCTGGGCGGTGGGGCAGTACTTC
CDR3 protein: CASGSWAVGQYF

J gene: TRBJ2-5
D gene: TRBD2
V gene: TRBV5-6
clone size: NA
CDR3 DNA: TGTGCCAGCTCTGATACGCTAGCGGGGACCGGAGAGACCCAGTACTTC
CDR3 protein: CASSDTLAGTGETQYF

J gene: TRBJ2-2
D gene: NA
V gene: TRBV25-1
clone size: NA
CDR3 DNA: TGTGCCAGCAGATCTAAGACAGGCGCGAACACCGGGGAGCTGTTTTTT
CDR3 protein: CASRSKTGANTGELFF

J gene: TRBJ2-6
D gene: TRBD2
V gene: TRBV19
clone size: NA
CDR3 DNA: TGTGCCAGTATCGGACTAGCGGAGGTAACTGGGGCCAACGTCCTGACTTTC
CDR3 protein: CASIGLAEVTGANVLTF

J gene: TRBJ1-2
D gene: NA
V gene: TRBV30
clone size: few
CDR3 DNA: TGTGCCTGGAGTGTACAGTCCGGCTACACCTTC
CDR3 protein: CAWSVQSGYTF

J gene: TRBJ1-2
D gene: NA
V gene: TRBV25-1
clone size: few
CDR3 DNA: TGTGCCAGCAGTGAAGGCGGGTACTATGGCTACACCTTC
CDR3 protein: CASSEGGYYGYTF

J gene: TRBJ1-5
D gene: NA
V gene: TRBV28
clone size: few
CDR3 DNA: TGTGCCAGCAGTCCCTCGTTGGGGGGAAAGGCCCAGCATTTT
CDR3 protein: CASSPSLGGKAQHF

J gene: TRBJ1-1
D gene: TRBD1
V gene: TRBV30
clone size: NA
CDR3 DNA: TGTGCCTGGCTTCGGACAGGGGGCACTGAAGCTTTCTTT
CDR3 protein: CAWLRTGGTEAFF

J gene: TRBJ2-7
D gene: NA
V gene: TRBV5-3
clone size: NA
CDR3 DNA: TGTGCCAGAAGCTTGTTTCAGTTTTCCCCCGCCTACGAGCAGTACTTC
CDR3 protein: CARSLFQFSPAYEQYF

J gene: TRBJ1-3
D gene: TRBD1
V gene: TRBV27
clone size: NA
CDR3 DNA: TGTGCCAGCAGCAGGGGGGGGATCTCTGGAAACACCATATATTTT
CDR3 protein: CASSRGGISGNTIYF

J gene: TRBJ2-7
D gene: TRBD1
V gene: TRBV7-2
clone size: NA
CDR3 DNA: TGTGCCAGCAGCTTAGTCGGACAGGGGGTAGTATTAAGGGAGCAGTACTTC
CDR3 protein: CASSLVGQGVVLREQYF

J gene: TRBJ1-1
D gene: NA
V gene: TRBV28
clone size: once
CDR3 DNA: TGTGCCAGCAGTGAGAGGGGGAGGACTGAAGCTTTCTTT
CDR3 protein: CASSERGRTEAFF

J gene: TRBJ1-2
D gene: TRBD1
V gene: TRBV7-2
clone size: few
CDR3 DNA: TGTGCCAGCAGCTTATGGGACAGGGAACCTTTCTATGGCTACACCTTC
CDR3 protein: CASSLWDREPFYGYTF

J gene: TRBJ1-3
D gene: NA
V gene: TRBV9
clone size: NA
CDR3 DNA: TGTGCCAGCAGCCCGGGTAACTCTGGAAACACCATATATTTT
CDR3 protein: CASSPGNSGNTIYF

J gene: TRBJ2-7
D gene: NA
V gene: TRBV28
clone size: NA
CDR3 DNA: TGTGCCAGCACCCAAATACGTGTTGGGCCGGACGAGCAGTACTTC
CDR3 protein: CASTQIRVGPDEQYF

J gene: TRBJ1-5
D gene: NA
V gene: TRBV10-3
clone size: NA
CDR3 DNA: TGTGCCATCAGTGAGAGTGGGGAAAAGCCCCAGCATTTT
CDR3 protein: CAISESGEKPQHF

J gene: TRBJ2-6
D gene: NA
V gene: TRBV6-4
clone size: NA
CDR3 DNA: TGTGCCAGCAGTGATGGGTGGGGCTCCATCTCTGGGGCCAACGTCCTGACTTTC
CDR3 protein: CASSDGWGSISGANVLTF

J gene: TRBJ2-7
D gene: TRBD2
V gene: TRBV7-9
clone size: NA
CDR3 DNA: TGTGCCAGCAGCCCTTGGACTAGCGGGGGATCCTACGAGCAGTACTTC
CDR3 protein: CASSPWTSGGSYEQYF

J gene: TRBJ2-7
D gene: NA
V gene: TRBV2
clone size: NA
CDR3 DNA: TGTGCGAACCGGGACACCTACGAGCAGTACTTC
CDR3 protein: CANRDTYEQYF

J gene: TRBJ1-3
D gene: NA
V gene: TRBV28
clone size: NA
CDR3 DNA: TGTGCCAGCCTCACCGGAGGGTCAGGAAACACCATATATTTT
CDR3 protein: CASLTGGSGNTIYF

J gene: TRBJ2-5
D gene: NA
V gene: TRBV7-9
clone size: NA
CDR3 DNA: TGTGCCAGCAGCGTGGTCTGGCGGGGGCAGGGGGAGACCCAGTACTTC
CDR3 protein: CASSVVWRGQGETQYF

J gene: TRBJ1-1
D gene: NA
V gene: TRBV13
clone size: NA
CDR3 DNA: TGTGCCAGCGTACGGAACACTGAAGCTTTCTTT
CDR3 protein: CASVRNTEAFF

J gene: TRBJ2-1
D gene: TRBD2
V gene: TRBV7-9
clone size: NA
CDR3 DNA: TGTGCCAGCAGCTTACTGGTAGCGGGAGTATATGAGCAGTTCTTC
CDR3 protein: CASSLLVAGVYEQFF